What follows are 25 T cell receptor beta chains derived from one specimen sequenced in a study of response to subunit inactivated influenza vaccine. Each CDR3 protein is one row after TCRdb ran MiXCR on the RT-PCR reads. The sample lists about 620,000 distinct CDR3 sequences, over 9.5% occurring once. The material was PBMCs from blood, obtained on the day of vaccination. These receptor sequences come from a man aged 50 to 59 who received an inactivated influenza vaccine.

Of note for this clonotype: A much bigger clone sits one base away, suggesting this may be a read error. The chain's CDR3 is CASSAQGHIGELFF. The CDR3 DNA sequence: TGTGCCAGCAGCGCCCAGGGACACATCGGGGAGCTGTTTTTT. The genes are TRBV12-3 or TRBV12-4 and TRBJ2-2; TRBD1 might be the D (6 bases). This CDR3 is 14 amino acids long. V gave up 6 bases and J gave up 7 bases, with 15 bases separating them.

This clonotype was seen only a few times. The CDR3 sequence: CASSFQGTGEQYF. In DNA, the CDR3 is TGCGCCAGCAGCTTCCAGGGGACGGGCGAGCAGTACTTC. The gene calls are TRBV5-1 and TRBJ2-7; D may be TRBD1 (6 bases). Between the trimmed V and J ends, which lost 2 bases and 6 bases, there was a span of 12 bases. The CDR3 consists of 13 residues. The germline gives CDR1 SGHRS, CDR2 YFSETQ.

In this sample, this clonotype turned up a few times. V usage is TRBV4-1 and J usage is TRBJ2-5; 10 bases map to TRBD2. The CDR3 sequence is 16 residues long. Germline assignment: CDR1 MGHRA and CDR2 YSYEKL. With V trimmed by 4 bases and J by 1 base, 6 bases remained unmatched. The CDR3 is CASSPGAGGTQETQYF. CDR3 bases: TGCGCCAGCAGCCCCGGAGCGGGGGGGACCCAAGAGACCCAGTACTTC.

The chain employs TRBV2 and TRBJ2-5, with a weak D call TRBD1 (5 bases). Trimming left V 7 bases short and J 2 bases short, with 14 bases between. The CDR3 is made up of 14 amino acids. From germline, CDR1 is SNHLY and CDR2 FYNNEI. CDR3 amino acids: CASKITGDQETQYF. DNA for the CDR3: TGTGCCAGCAAAATAACAGGAGATCAAGAGACCCAGTACTTC.

In its sample, this clonotype was seen a few times. The CDR3 DNA is TGCAGTGCTAGAGATGGGGAAACCGGGGAGCTGTTTTTT. This sequence encodes CSARDGETGELFF. The genes are TRBV20-1 and TRBJ2-2; unclear D gene. The CDR3 loop spans 13 amino acids. Trimming stripped 0 bases from V and 5 bases from J, with 7 bases between. Per the germline V gene, CDR1 is DFQATT and CDR2 is SNEGSKA (reference sequence).

There are a few counts of this clonotype. V and J are TRBV4-1 and TRBJ2-7; D may be TRBD1 (6 bases). Germline lookup yields CDR1 MGHRA and CDR2 YSYEKL. Trimming took 0 bases from V and 7 from J, leaving 13 bases between them. CDR3 length: 14 amino acids. CDR3 residues: CASSQETGSSEQYF. CDR3 sequence (DNA): TGCGCCAGCAGCCAAGAGACAGGTTCGTCGGAGCAGTACTTC.

The V call is TRBV19, the J call TRBJ2-4; D not certain. This CDR3 region has 13 residues. Germline V lookup: CDR1 LNHDA, CDR2 SQIVND (reference sequence). V was shortened by 4 bases and J by 3 bases, with 7 bases between the two germline ends. For the CDR3, the DNA is TGTGCCAGTAGTAACGAAGGCAAAAACATTCAGTACTTC. It translates to CASSNEGKNIQYF.

This clonotype was seen a few times. The V and J genes are TRBV15 and TRBJ1-3, with TRBD1 as a possible D gene (6 bases). Germline lookup yields CDR1 LNHNV and CDR2 YYDKDF (reference sequence). The V end was cut by 5 bases, the J end by 4 bases, with 15 bases between. CDR3 size: 15 residues. CDR3 region: CATSGGGLAGNTIYF. CDR3 DNA: TGTGCCACCAGCGGAGGGGGTCTGGCGGGAAACACCATATATTTT. Full variable domain (missing parts from reference TRBV15 and TRBJ1-3): DAMVIQNPRYQVTQFGKPVTLSCSQTLNHNVMYWYQQKSSQAPKLLFHYYDKDFNNEADTPDNFQSRRPNTSFCFLDIRSPGLGDTAMYLCATSGGGLAGNTIYFGEGSWLTVV.

This sequence joins TRBV7-9 and TRBJ1-5, with D perhaps TRBD1 (5 bases). Germline CDR1 reads SEHNR; CDR2 reads FQNEAQ (reference sequence). The length of the CDR3 is 15 residues. V shed 5 bases and J shed 2 bases, with 13 bases lying between them. CDR3 loop: CASSPLGGGNQPQHF. The CDR3 bases are TGTGCCAGCAGCCCCTTGGGGGGGGGCAATCAGCCCCAGCATTTT.

V and J are TRBV6-1 and TRBJ2-7; 7 bases are shared with TRBD1. Germline CDR1 is MNHNS and CDR2 is SASEGT. The CDR3 covers 13 residues. The J segment lost 4 bases and the V segment lost 9 bases, leaving 9 bases of the junction unmatched. The chain's CDR3 is CASGPGQLYEQYF. In DNA, the CDR3 is TGTGCCAGTGGACCGGGACAGCTTTACGAGCAGTACTTC.

There are many counts of this clonotype. The chain links TRBV7-2 to TRBJ2-3; no clear D. The CDR3 sequence is 14 residues long. The germline V and J ends were trimmed by 5 bases and 3 bases, with 12 bases remaining between them. CDR1 is SGHTA and CDR2 is FQGNSA in the germline V gene. This CDR3 reads CASSPRLGTDTQYF. For the CDR3, the DNA is TGTGCCAGCAGCCCGCGGTTGGGAACAGATACGCAGTATTTT.

There are many counts of this clonotype. The chain is built from TRBV27 and TRBJ2-1; D uncertain. This CDR3 contains 13 residues. In germline, CDR1 is MNHEY, CDR2 SMNVEV (reference sequence). V was cut by 6 bases and J by 4 bases, with 10 bases left in between. The CDR3 DNA reads as TGTGCCAGCAGCTTAAACAGTTACAATGAGCAGTTCTTC. This gives the protein CASSLNSYNEQFF.

The chain has TRBV6-1 and TRBJ2-2; D is possibly TRBD1 (5 bases). The CDR3 sequence is 17 residues long. Looked up from germline, CDR1 is MNHNS and CDR2 is SASEGT. V lost 6 bases and J lost 4, with 21 bases in between. Here the CDR3 reads CASSQVGWAGLTGELFF. CDR3 bases: TGTGCCAGCAGCCAAGTGGGGTGGGCAGGGCTCACCGGGGAGCTGTTTTTT.

This clonotype was picked up many times. The J gene is TRBJ2-1, the V gene TRBV7-2; 10 bases fit TRBD2. This CDR3 is built from 15 residues. In germline, CDR1 is SGHTA, CDR2 FQGNSA. V was clipped by 1 base and J by 7 bases; unmatched bases: 4. This CDR3 is CASSLDGLAVNEQFF. The CDR3 DNA reads as TGTGCCAGCAGCTTAGATGGACTAGCGGTAAATGAGCAGTTCTTC.

This clonotype occurred a few times. V is TRBV12-3 or TRBV12-4 and J is TRBJ2-1; 8 bases agree with TRBD1. CDR3 length: 15 residues. Trimming took 4 bases from V and 13 from J; bases not matched to a gene: 15. The CDR3 DNA reads TGTGCCAGCAGTTCCGGGACAGGAGGGTCGTCGGGCCAGTTCTTC. This encodes CASSSGTGGSSGQFF.

This clonotype showed up many times. The chain joins TRBV5-1 to TRBJ2-6, with D unresolved. Trimming took off 0 bases at V and 2 bases at J, with 6 bases between the two ends. Looked up from germline, CDR1 is SGHRS and CDR2 is YFSETQ. The CDR3 totals 15 residues. In nucleotides, the CDR3 is TGCGCCAGCAGCTTGGAGGCGGCTGGGGCCAACGTCCTGACTTTC. It codes for CASSLEAAGANVLTF.

In its sample, this clonotype was seen a few times. J is TRBJ1-1 and V is TRBV5-1, with no clear D. Per germline, CDR1 SGHRS and CDR2 YFSETQ. The CDR3 is 12 residues long. The V gene lost 7 bases and the J gene lost 0 bases, with 7 bases spanning the gap. CDR3 nucleotide sequence: TGCGCCAGCGGGTATCTGAACACTGAAGCTTTCTTT. This codes for CASGYLNTEAFF.

The chain links TRBV4-1 to TRBJ2-7; tentatively, D is TRBD1 (6 bases). Per germline, CDR1 MGHRA and CDR2 YSYEKL. This CDR3 has 17 amino acids. With 3 bases removed from V and 7 bases from J, the gap between germline ends came to 25 bases. The CDR3 bases are TGCGCCAGCAGCCACCAGCCCGCCAGGGGTACTGATAAGGAGCAGTACTTC. Its protein is CASSHQPARGTDKEQYF.

This clonotype was seen many times. The chain combines TRBV3-1 with TRBJ1-4; maybe TRBD1 (5 bases). V lost 3 bases and J 8 bases, leaving 7 bases between the germline ends. Germline V gene lookup returns CDR1 LGHDT and CDR2 YNNKEL (reference sequence). CDR3 length equals 12 residues. The CDR3 DNA is TGTGCCAGCAGCCAGGGGCGAGAAAAACTGTTTTTT. This codes for CASSQGREKLFF.

This clonotype was observed a handful of times. The J gene is TRBJ1-1, the V gene TRBV5-1, with D perhaps matching TRBD1 (5 bases). CDR1 is SGHRS and CDR2 is YFSETQ in the germline V gene. The germline V and J ends were trimmed by 5 bases and 0 bases, with 11 bases remaining between them. This CDR3 is 14 amino acids long. CDR3 region: CASRPRQMNTEAFF. DNA for the CDR3: TGCGCCAGCAGGCCCAGACAGATGAACACTGAAGCTTTCTTT.

This clonotype was counted ten times or more. The V and J genes are TRBV7-9 and TRBJ2-1; TRBD2 matches at 8 bases. The CDR3 runs 14 residues. The trim removed 5 bases at V and 5 bases at J, leaving 5 bases unmatched. CDR1 SEHNR and CDR2 FQNEAQ come from the germline V gene (reference sequence). Here the CDR3 DNA reads TGTGCCAGCAGCCGCATGGGACTAGACAATGAGCAGTTCTTC. Amino acid sequence: CASSRMGLDNEQFF.

The V gene is TRBV19, the J gene TRBJ2-7; maybe TRBD2 (5 bases). The CDR3 runs to 13 residues. V lost 6 bases, J lost 3 bases, and 12 bases lay in between. Germline V gene data show CDR1 as LNHDA and CDR2 as SQIVND (reference sequence). The CDR3 DNA reads TGTGCCAGTAGCCTACGGGGTTTCTACGAGCAGTACTTC. Translated: CASSLRGFYEQYF.

This clonotype was observed a few times. This rearrangement joins TRBV3-1 to TRBJ1-3; the D is unclear. V gave up 3 bases and J gave up 2 bases, with 8 bases separating them. Germline V gene lookup returns CDR1 LGHDT and CDR2 YNNKEL (reference sequence). This CDR3 region has 14 residues. CDR3 sequence: CASSHEGAGNTIYF. The CDR3, as DNA: TGTGCCAGCAGCCACGAGGGAGCTGGAAACACCATATATTTT.

Only a few counts were recorded for this clonotype. This chain connects TRBV20-1 to TRBJ2-3; D unresolved. The CDR3 sequence is 13 residues long. The germline V gene encodes CDR1 DFQATT and CDR2 SNEGSKA (reference sequence). The V end lost 6 bases, the J end lost 0 bases, and 10 bases lay between the germline ends. The CDR3 here is CSANRPSTDTQYF. The CDR3 DNA follows: TGCAGTGCCAATAGACCAAGCACAGATACGCAGTATTTT.

This clonotype was seen only a few times. The chain links TRBV11-2 to TRBJ2-1; 8 bases are a match to TRBD1. The V gene's germline CDR1 is SGHAT and CDR2 FQNNGV. V shed 0 bases and J 5 bases; nucleotides not matched to a gene: 9. The CDR3 extends over 17 amino acids. The CDR3 sequence is CASSLEMQGAIHNEQFF. Written as DNA, the CDR3 is TGTGCCAGCAGCTTAGAAATGCAGGGGGCAATCCACAATGAGCAGTTCTTC.